Following are 14 T cell receptor beta chains from one sample sequenced in a study of T cell responses to AZD1222 COVID-19 vaccine (dated by TCRdb to the early 2020s). Explained via the paper, the time point label denotes: baseline before first vaccination. To prepare the library, the immunoSEQ multiplex PCR assay was applied. Here the immuneACCESS table is served through TCRdb, limited to in-frame sequences with V and J called. Missing clones are a known gap in these copies; in checked studies unresolved V genes cover under half, and the rest lacks a known reason. Here the sample has about 120,000 clones; around 90% occur a single time. Approximately 8.4% of the sample lies in the top ten. The sample in question was peripheral blood, obtained on day 0 of AZD1222 vaccination. The receptors come from an adult in good health.

The genes are TRBV3-1 (or the pseudogene TRBV3-2) and TRBJ2-1; the match to TRBD2 covers 10 bases. Per the germline V gene, CDR1 is LGHDT and CDR2 is YNNKEL (reference sequence). V dropped 1 base and J dropped 5; count of bases not matched to a gene: 5. The CDR3 has 16 amino acids. The CDR3 is CASSQAPSGGNNEQFF. CDR3 coding DNA: TGTGCCAGCAGCCAAGCCCCTAGCGGGGGAAACAATGAGCAGTTCTTC.

This clone was observed a single time. The J gene is TRBJ1-1, the V gene TRBV11-2; D is unresolved. V lost 3 bases and J 1 base, leaving 3 bases between the germline ends. CDR3 length equals 12 residues. The germline V gene has CDR1 SGHAT and CDR2 FQNNGV. The CDR3 protein is CASSLRNTEAFF. The CDR3 DNA follows: TGTGCCAGCAGCTTGCGGAACACTGAAGCTTTCTTT.

The rearrangement joins TRBV6-1 to TRBJ1-5, with 8 bases aligning to TRBD1. V dropped 3 bases and J dropped 0; count of bases not matched to a gene: 13. The CDR3 has 19 residues. Per germline, CDR1 MNHNS and CDR2 SASEGT. CDR3: CASSEQSNRGVYSNQPQHF. DNA of the CDR3: TGTGCCAGCAGTGAGCAAAGCAACAGGGGGGTATATAGCAATCAGCCCCAGCATTTT.

The chain is built from TRBV2 and TRBJ1-5; no clear D gene. This CDR3 has 13 amino acids. Trimming removed 6 bases at V and 4 bases at J, with 10 bases between. Germline-derived CDR1 and CDR2 are SNHLY and FYNNEI. The CDR3 region is CASRDSENQPQHF. The DNA for the CDR3 is TGTGCCAGCAGGGACTCTGAAAATCAGCCCCAGCATTTT.

J is TRBJ1-6 and V is TRBV19; D uncertain. The V gene's germline CDR1 is LNHDA and CDR2 SQIVND (reference sequence). Trimming took 10 bases from V and 5 from J, leaving 15 bases between them. The CDR3 is made up of 14 amino acids. CDR3 loop: CATRPGRHNSPLHF. The CDR3 region has the DNA TGTGCCACTCGCCCCGGACGTCATAATTCACCCCTCCACTTT.

This sequence joins TRBV15 and TRBJ1-2, with TRBD1 identical over 12 bases. Germline CDR1 and CDR2: LNHNV and YYDKDF (reference sequence). Trimming at V came to 5 bases and at J to 7 bases, leaving 8 bases not matched to a gene. This CDR3 has 15 residues. The CDR3, as DNA: TGTGCCACCAGCGTCGGGGACAGGGGGCTCAGTGGCTACACCTTC. Translation: CATSVGDRGLSGYTF.

V is TRBV2 and J is TRBJ1-1; 9 nucleotides match TRBD1. The V gene end was trimmed by 8 bases and the J gene end by 0 bases; junction bases not matched to a gene: 7. The CDR3 length is 15 residues. Germline V gene sequence: CDR1 SNHLY, CDR2 FYNNEI. The CDR3 reads CASASDRGMNTEAFF. The DNA for the CDR3 is TGTGCCAGCGCCTCGGACAGGGGAATGAACACTGAAGCTTTCTTT. The full variable domain, its missing parts supplied by reference TRBV2 and TRBJ1-1, is EPEVTQTPSHQVTQMGQEVILRCVPISNHLYFYWYRQILGQKVEFLVSFYNNEISEKSEIFDDQFSVERPDGSNFTLKIRSTKLEDSAMYFCASASDRGMNTEAFFGQGTRLTVV.

This chain connects TRBV7-2 to TRBJ1-1; D gene uncertain. The CDR3 length is 11 residues. V was trimmed by 5 bases and J by 8 bases, leaving 9 bases between them. Germline V CDR1 and CDR2: SGHTA, FQGNSA. DNA of the CDR3: TGTGCCAGCAGCGCGTACGTAGAAGCTTTCTTT. This codes for CASSAYVEAFF.

By sample fraction, this clone is medium-sized. The rearrangement uses TRBV6-5 and TRBJ1-1; no firm D call. Per the germline V gene, CDR1 is MNHEY and CDR2 is SVGAGI. Trimming stripped 2 bases from V and 3 bases from J, with 7 bases between. The CDR3 is 13 amino acids. The DNA for the CDR3 is TGTGCCAGCAGTTACGCACAGCACACTGAAGCTTTCTTT. Translated: CASSYAQHTEAFF.

The chain uses TRBV5-1 and TRBJ1-1, with TRBD1 as a possible D gene (5 bases). CDR3 size: 15 residues. Germline lookup yields CDR1 SGHRS and CDR2 YFSETQ. V was clipped by 4 bases and J by 6 bases, with 19 bases between them. CDR3 protein: CASSHGWGEGSEAFF. The CDR3 DNA reads as TGCGCCAGCAGCCATGGATGGGGGGAAGGATCTGAAGCTTTCTTT.

V is TRBV6-1 and J is TRBJ1-1; D perhaps matches TRBD1 (5 bases). CDR3 length equals 14 residues. Per germline, CDR1 MNHNS and CDR2 SASEGT. Trimming cost V 2 bases and J 1 base, with 8 bases left between them. DNA for the CDR3: TGTGCCAGCAGTGAAACACAGGAGAACACTGAAGCTTTCTTT. It yields the protein CASSETQENTEAFF.

A note on this clone: A much larger clone differs from this one at a single base, so this may be a read error. Other DNA sequences in the sample encode the same CDR3. V and J are TRBV13 and TRBJ2-3; TRBD2 aligns across 10 bases. The CDR3 loop spans 16 amino acids. With 4 bases clipped from V and 5 bases from J, the junction kept 9 bases outside the gene matches. Germline V gene data show CDR1 as PRHDT and CDR2 as FYEKMQ (reference sequence). In nucleotides, the CDR3 is TGTGCCAGCAGCTCCTCTCTAGCGGGGGTAATAGATACGCAGTATTTT. Translated: CASSSSLAGVIDTQYF.

The rearrangement joins TRBV7-6 to TRBJ2-5; 7 nucleotides line up with TRBD2. This CDR3 region has 17 residues. Germline CDR1 is SGHVS and CDR2 is FNYEAQ. V trimming: 1 base; J trimming: 1 base; junction bases outside the gene matches: 9. CDR3 in DNA: TGTGCCAGCAGCTTAGTTTGGAGCGGGAAAACCCAAGAGACCCAGTACTTC. Translating gives CASSLVWSGKTQETQYF. The complete variable domain, with remaining parts taken from reference TRBV7-6 and TRBJ2-5, reads GAGVSQSPRYKVTKRGQDVALRCDPISGHVSLYWYRQALGQGPEFLTYFNYEAQQDKSGLPNDRFSAERPEGSISTLTIQRTEQRDSAMYRCASSLVWSGKTQETQYFGPGTRLLVL.

V is TRBV9 and J is TRBJ1-1; D call uncertain. Germline V gives CDR1 SGDLS, CDR2 YYNGEE. This CDR3 contains 14 residues. V lost 4 bases, J lost 6 bases, and 16 bases lay in between. CDR3 sequence reads: CASSPRQVSSEAFF. The CDR3 nucleotides read TGTGCCAGCAGCCCCCGGCAGGTATCTTCTGAAGCTTTCTTT.